This T cell receptor (beta chain) is from a study of tumor and adjacent non-tumor tissue in lung cancer. TCRbeta libraries were built with three rounds of nested PCR, modified from ARM-PCR. In TCRdb, the multiplex PCR reads were re-called with MiXCR into one record per CDR3 protein. The sample holds approximately 86,000 distinct CDR3 sequences, 72% seen once. With respect to this clonotype: What it binds is unknown. At one of its ends the junction is not consistent with the germline gene, which may arise from a read error.

The CDR3 contains 15 residues. Germline V gene data show CDR1 as DFQATT and CDR2 as SNEGSKA (reference sequence). Study-wide results and caveats: Compared with tumor, normal lung showed significantly lower TCR diversity. Normal lung showed higher cumulative top 100 clone frequency than tumor.

The template was RNA from unsorted bulk tissue. The chain recombines TRBV20-1 with TRBJ1-1; D unclear. The sequencing input was lung tumor tissue. The TCR comes from a woman aged 35 to 49 with non-small cell lung cancer. CDR3 nucleotides: TGCAGTGCTAGTGGGCCGGGATCCCCGAACACTGAAGTTTTCTTT. Its protein is CSASGPGSPNTEVFF.